Listed below are T cell receptor beta chains from one sample, sequenced in a study of T cells in Graves' hyperthyroidism and ophthalmopathy. TCRdb fed the multiplex PCR reads into MiXCR, producing one record per CDR3 protein. The repertoire holds over 350,000 distinct CDR3 sequences, with roughly 15% as singletons. Sequencing input: blood. All receptors derive from a man aged 18 to 30 with Graves' ophthalmopathy. CDR3s include the opening cysteine and the closing phenylalanine or tryptophan. The D gene is left open where the match is weak. Expanded clones get a size class; other rows say once, few or many, or leave the size out.

j_gene: TRBJ2-3; v_gene: TRBV7-2; len: 17; abundance: few; d_gene: TRBD1; CDR3nt: TGTGCCAGCAGCTTAGGGCCAGGACAGGGTTGGGCAGATACGCAGTATTTT; CDR3aa: CASSLGPGQGWADTQYF
j_gene: TRBJ2-1; v_gene: TRBV20-1; len: 14; abundance: NA; d_gene: TRBD2; CDR3nt: TGCAGTGCTCGAATTAGCGGGGGGAGAAATGAGCAGTTCTTC; CDR3aa: CSARISGGRNEQFF
j_gene: TRBJ2-5; v_gene: TRBV28; len: 16; abundance: many; d_gene: TRBD2; CDR3nt: TGTGCCAGCAGTCAGCGTAGCGGGAGGGGCCAAGAGACCCAGTACTTC; CDR3aa: CASSQRSGRGQETQYF
j_gene: TRBJ2-5; v_gene: TRBV6-1; len: 13; abundance: few; d_gene: NA; CDR3nt: TGTGCCAGTGCCCTGGGAGGATCGAAGACCCAGTACTTC; CDR3aa: CASALGGSKTQYF
j_gene: TRBJ1-4; v_gene: TRBV24-1; len: 16; abundance: NA; d_gene: TRBD1; CDR3nt: TGTGGTTTGTCGTTGGACAGGGATGTTTCTAATGAAAAACTGTTTTTT; CDR3aa: CGLSLDRDVSNEKLFF
j_gene: TRBJ1-2; v_gene: TRBV10-1; len: 15; abundance: many; d_gene: NA; CDR3nt: TGCGCCAGCCCGAGGGGGGACCCGGGGAACTATGGCTACACCTTC; CDR3aa: CASPRGDPGNYGYTF
j_gene: TRBJ2-7; v_gene: TRBV6-5; len: 15; abundance: many; d_gene: NA; CDR3nt: TGTGCCAGCAGTTACTCAAGGGGTAGCGTCTACGAGCAGTACTTC; CDR3aa: CASSYSRGSVYEQYF
j_gene: TRBJ2-7; v_gene: TRBV27; len: 16; abundance: many; d_gene: TRBD2; CDR3nt: TGTGCCAGCAGTTCGGGACTAGCGGGAATAGTCTACGAGCAGTACTTC; CDR3aa: CASSSGLAGIVYEQYF
j_gene: TRBJ1-2; v_gene: TRBV6-1; len: 13; abundance: many; d_gene: NA; CDR3nt: TGTGCCAGCACCGGGGGCCTTAACTATGGCTACACCTTC; CDR3aa: CASTGGLNYGYTF
j_gene: TRBJ1-5; v_gene: TRBV6-4; len: 13; abundance: few; d_gene: NA; CDR3nt: TGTGCCAGCAGTTTGGTGGCCAATCAGCCCCAGCATTTT; CDR3aa: CASSLVANQPQHF
j_gene: TRBJ2-3; v_gene: TRBV6-1; len: 11; abundance: many; d_gene: TRBD2; CDR3nt: TGTGCCAGCAGTTACGGGAGGATGCAGTATTTT; CDR3aa: CASSYGRMQYF
j_gene: TRBJ1-3; v_gene: TRBV6-1; len: 15; abundance: few; d_gene: NA; CDR3nt: TGTGCCAGCAGGACTGGACCGCCGGGTGGAAACACCATATATTTT; CDR3aa: CASRTGPPGGNTIYF
j_gene: TRBJ2-5; v_gene: TRBV30; len: 12; abundance: many; d_gene: NA; CDR3nt: TGTGCCTGGAGTGTTATAGACCCGGAAAAGTACTTC; CDR3aa: CAWSVIDPEKYF
j_gene: TRBJ2-2; v_gene: TRBV5-1; len: 17; abundance: few; d_gene: NA; CDR3nt: TGCGCCAGCAGCTTGGCCCCTCAGGGCTCCAACACCGGGGAGCTGTTTTTT; CDR3aa: CASSLAPQGSNTGELFF
j_gene: TRBJ2-3; v_gene: TRBV2; len: 13; abundance: many; d_gene: NA; CDR3nt: TGTGCCAGACAGGGGGGGGCCACAGATACGCAGTATTTT; CDR3aa: CARQGGATDTQYF
j_gene: TRBJ1-1; v_gene: TRBV5-1; len: 13; abundance: many; d_gene: TRBD1; CDR3nt: TGCGCCAGCAGCAAGGGACAGGGGTCTGAAGCTTTCTTT; CDR3aa: CASSKGQGSEAFF
j_gene: TRBJ1-1; v_gene: TRBV2; len: 11; abundance: NA; d_gene: NA; CDR3nt: TGTGCCAGCAGTGCACGGACTGAAGCTTTCTTT; CDR3aa: CASSARTEAFF
j_gene: TRBJ2-3; v_gene: TRBV7-9; len: 12; abundance: many; d_gene: NA; CDR3nt: TGTGCCAGCAGCTTTCAGGCAGATACGCAGTATTTT; CDR3aa: CASSFQADTQYF
j_gene: TRBJ2-2; v_gene: TRBV20-1; len: 15; abundance: many; d_gene: NA; CDR3nt: TGCAGTGCTAGAAAGGCTAGATGGGATTCCGGGGAGCTGTTTTTT; CDR3aa: CSARKARWDSGELFF
j_gene: TRBJ1-2; v_gene: TRBV5-6; len: 16; abundance: NA; d_gene: TRBD1; CDR3nt: TGTGCCAGCAGCTTGCCGGGACAGGGGATGGTTTATGGCTACACCTTC; CDR3aa: CASSLPGQGMVYGYTF
j_gene: TRBJ2-3; v_gene: TRBV7-3; len: 15; abundance: many; d_gene: TRBD2; CDR3nt: TGTGCCAGCAGCTTAGCGGGAGAACTTCCAGATACGCAGTATTTT; CDR3aa: CASSLAGELPDTQYF
j_gene: TRBJ2-5; v_gene: TRBV10-3; len: 11; abundance: many; d_gene: NA; CDR3nt: TGTGCCACACAGGGAGGAGAGACCCAGTACTTC; CDR3aa: CATQGGETQYF
j_gene: TRBJ2-7; v_gene: TRBV7-9; len: 13; abundance: NA; d_gene: NA; CDR3nt: TGTGCCAGCAGCTTAGCAGGGTCGGGCGAGCAGTACTTC; CDR3aa: CASSLAGSGEQYF
j_gene: TRBJ2-2; v_gene: TRBV12-3/TRBV12-4; len: 15; abundance: NA; d_gene: TRBD1; CDR3nt: TGTGCCAGCAGTGACCGGGACAGGGGTCCCGGGGAGCTGTTTTTT; CDR3aa: CASSDRDRGPGELFF
j_gene: TRBJ2-2; v_gene: TRBV27; len: 14; abundance: many; d_gene: TRBD2; CDR3nt: TGTGCCAGCAGGGGACTAGCGGGCCCCGGGGAGCTGTTTTTT; CDR3aa: CASRGLAGPGELFF
j_gene: TRBJ1-5; v_gene: TRBV20-1; len: 13; abundance: few; d_gene: NA; CDR3nt: TGCAGTGCTGGGCTCCTGGGAAATCAGCCCCAGCATTTT; CDR3aa: CSAGLLGNQPQHF
j_gene: TRBJ2-3; v_gene: TRBV9; len: 17; abundance: many; d_gene: TRBD1; CDR3nt: TGTGCCAGCAGCGTTACCCCCAGGGGGTTCAACACAGATACGCAGTATTTT; CDR3aa: CASSVTPRGFNTDTQYF
j_gene: TRBJ2-1; v_gene: TRBV20-1; len: 14; abundance: many; d_gene: NA; CDR3nt: TGCAGTGCCTGGGGTAGAGACATGGGAAATGAGCAGTTCTTC; CDR3aa: CSAWGRDMGNEQFF
j_gene: TRBJ2-3; v_gene: TRBV11-2; len: 16; abundance: many; d_gene: TRBD2; CDR3nt: TGTGCCAGCACCCCCGAGTCGCTAGCGGGAGTAGGTACGCAGTATTTT; CDR3aa: CASTPESLAGVGTQYF
j_gene: TRBJ2-5; v_gene: TRBV7-9; len: 14; abundance: many; d_gene: NA; CDR3nt: TGTGCCAGCAGCTTACTCAAGTTCCCGGAGACCCAGTACTTC; CDR3aa: CASSLLKFPETQYF
j_gene: TRBJ1-1; v_gene: TRBV6-1; len: 15; abundance: many; d_gene: TRBD1; CDR3nt: TGTGCCAGCAGTCCGAGACAGGGGGCGGAGACTGAAGCTTTCTTT; CDR3aa: CASSPRQGAETEAFF
j_gene: TRBJ1-2; v_gene: TRBV7-3; len: 15; abundance: once; d_gene: NA; CDR3nt: TGTGCCAGCAGCTTAGTGGGGGGCGCGGGCTATGGCTACACCTTC; CDR3aa: CASSLVGGAGYGYTF
j_gene: TRBJ2-1; v_gene: TRBV27; len: 14; abundance: many; d_gene: NA; CDR3nt: TGTGCCAGCAGACCCGGTGGTAGCGAGAATGAGCAGTTCTTC; CDR3aa: CASRPGGSENEQFF
j_gene: TRBJ2-1; v_gene: TRBV11-2; len: 14; abundance: many; d_gene: NA; CDR3nt: TGTGCCAGCAGCTTAAGGGGGAGCAGGCATGAGCAATTCTTC; CDR3aa: CASSLRGSRHEQFF
j_gene: TRBJ2-2; v_gene: TRBV6-5; len: 18; abundance: many; d_gene: TRBD1; CDR3nt: TGTGCCAGCAGTTACCCGCCAGGACAGGCGGCGAACACCGGGGAGCTGTTTTTT; CDR3aa: CASSYPPGQAANTGELFF
j_gene: TRBJ2-3; v_gene: TRBV20-1; len: 14; abundance: NA; d_gene: NA; CDR3nt: TGCAGTGCCCCCCTCCTAGGGGTAACAGATACGCAGTATTTT; CDR3aa: CSAPLLGVTDTQYF
j_gene: TRBJ2-7; v_gene: TRBV7-2; len: 13; abundance: many; d_gene: NA; CDR3nt: TGTGCCAGCAGCTCCCCAGGGGTGTACGAGCAGTACTTC; CDR3aa: CASSSPGVYEQYF
j_gene: TRBJ2-2; v_gene: TRBV7-9; len: 14; abundance: many; d_gene: TRBD1; CDR3nt: TGTGCCAGCAGCTTGGGACAGGGGACCGGGGAGCTGTTTTTT; CDR3aa: CASSLGQGTGELFF
j_gene: TRBJ2-3; v_gene: TRBV7-3; len: 14; abundance: NA; d_gene: TRBD2; CDR3nt: TGTGCCAGCTCCTCTAGCGGGATGACGAGGACGCAGTATTTT; CDR3aa: CASSSSGMTRTQYF
j_gene: TRBJ1-1; v_gene: TRBV6-1; len: 13; abundance: many; d_gene: NA; CDR3nt: TGTGCCAGCAGTGAAACCCAGGGAACTGAAGCTTTCTTT; CDR3aa: CASSETQGTEAFF
j_gene: TRBJ1-2; v_gene: TRBV4-2; len: 17; abundance: NA; d_gene: NA; CDR3nt: TGTGCCAGCAGCCAGCGCTTTGGAGGGGCGGAGGGCTATGGCTACACCTTC; CDR3aa: CASSQRFGGAEGYGYTF
j_gene: TRBJ1-1; v_gene: TRBV12-3/TRBV12-4; len: 15; abundance: many; d_gene: TRBD1; CDR3nt: TGTGCCAGCAGTAAAGCAGGGGGAATGGGGACTGAAGCTTTCTTT; CDR3aa: CASSKAGGMGTEAFF
j_gene: TRBJ1-5; v_gene: TRBV7-8; len: 14; abundance: many; d_gene: TRBD1; CDR3nt: TGTGCCAGCAGCGGGACAGGCCGAAATCAGCCCCAGCATTTT; CDR3aa: CASSGTGRNQPQHF
j_gene: TRBJ1-1; v_gene: TRBV13; len: 13; abundance: many; d_gene: NA; CDR3nt: TGTGCCAGCAGCTTAGGAGTATCAGGTGAAGCTTTCTTT; CDR3aa: CASSLGVSGEAFF
j_gene: TRBJ2-2; v_gene: TRBV29-1; len: 15; abundance: many; d_gene: NA; CDR3nt: TGCAGCGTTGAATCCGTGGGGGACAACACCGGGGAGCTGTTTTTT; CDR3aa: CSVESVGDNTGELFF
j_gene: TRBJ1-1; v_gene: TRBV7-9; len: 16; abundance: many; d_gene: TRBD1; CDR3nt: TGTGCCAGCAGCTTTGGACAGGGGGATATGAACACTGAAGCTTTCTTT; CDR3aa: CASSFGQGDMNTEAFF
j_gene: TRBJ2-2; v_gene: TRBV29-1; len: 13; abundance: few; d_gene: TRBD2; CDR3nt: TGCAGTGCGGGGGTATGGGGGACCGGGGAGCTGTTTTTT; CDR3aa: CSAGVWGTGELFF
j_gene: TRBJ1-6; v_gene: TRBV14; len: 13; abundance: NA; d_gene: NA; CDR3nt: TGTGCCAGCAGCCAGCAGATGGGTTCACCCCTCCACTTT; CDR3aa: CASSQQMGSPLHF
j_gene: TRBJ1-1; v_gene: TRBV7-8; len: 13; abundance: many; d_gene: NA; CDR3nt: TGTGCCAGTATGTGGTCCGAGGACACTGAAGCTTTCTTT; CDR3aa: CASMWSEDTEAFF
j_gene: TRBJ2-3; v_gene: TRBV5-1; len: 14; abundance: many; d_gene: TRBD1; CDR3nt: TGCGCCAGCAGCGCGGACAGCCCAGGGGGTACGCAGTATTTT; CDR3aa: CASSADSPGGTQYF
j_gene: TRBJ1-6; v_gene: TRBV9; len: 13; abundance: few; d_gene: NA; CDR3nt: TGTGCCAGCAGCCAGCTCGGGAATTCACCCCTCCACTTT; CDR3aa: CASSQLGNSPLHF
j_gene: TRBJ1-2; v_gene: TRBV20-1; len: 11; abundance: many; d_gene: NA; CDR3nt: TGCAGTGCTAGAGAGGACTATGGCTACACCTTC; CDR3aa: CSAREDYGYTF
j_gene: TRBJ2-1; v_gene: TRBV6-5; len: 18; abundance: NA; d_gene: NA; CDR3nt: TGTGCCAGCAGTTATGCCCCATTGTGGGGGGCGCTTAACAATGAGCAGTTCTTC; CDR3aa: CASSYAPLWGALNNEQFF
j_gene: TRBJ1-6; v_gene: TRBV3-1; len: 11; abundance: many; d_gene: NA; CDR3nt: TGTGCCAGCAGCCACAATTCACCCCTCCACTTT; CDR3aa: CASSHNSPLHF
j_gene: TRBJ2-6; v_gene: TRBV27; len: 17; abundance: NA; d_gene: NA; CDR3nt: TGTGCCAGCAGTTTATCGGGATCCCCGCTCGGGGCCAACGTCCTGACTTTC; CDR3aa: CASSLSGSPLGANVLTF
j_gene: TRBJ2-3; v_gene: TRBV5-1; len: 16; abundance: NA; d_gene: TRBD2; CDR3nt: TGCGCCAGCAGCTTGGGACTAGCGGAGACCACAGATACGCAGTATTTT; CDR3aa: CASSLGLAETTDTQYF
j_gene: TRBJ2-3; v_gene: TRBV20-1; len: 12; abundance: many; d_gene: TRBD2; CDR3nt: TGCAGTCTAGCGGGGGGGCAAGATACGCAGTATTTT; CDR3aa: CSLAGGQDTQYF
j_gene: TRBJ2-7; v_gene: TRBV19; len: 15; abundance: few; d_gene: NA; CDR3nt: TGTGCCAGTAGTATAGGTGATCAGGCCTCCTACGAGCAGTACTTC; CDR3aa: CASSIGDQASYEQYF
j_gene: TRBJ2-1; v_gene: TRBV15; len: 18; abundance: few; d_gene: TRBD2; CDR3nt: TGTGCCACCAGCAGAGATGCGGGACTAGCGGGGATCTACAATGAGCAGTTCTTC; CDR3aa: CATSRDAGLAGIYNEQFF